This TCR beta chain was identified during a study of T cell responses to AZD1222 COVID-19 vaccine. Study conclusions and caveats: In the spike-specific TCR repertoire, nearly half reportedly target unmutated variant regions.

Germline CDR1 reads SGHRS; CDR2 reads YFSETQ. V was clipped by 2 bases and J by 6 bases; unmatched bases: 7. The length of the CDR3 is 16 residues. In regard to this clone: Its antigen remains unidentified.

Sequencing used immunoSEQ multiplex PCR; TCRdb keeps in-frame clones, though not all of them. The sample holds fewer than 200,000 clones, around 94% seen once. The V and J genes are TRBV5-1 and TRBJ2-7, with 14 bases lining up with TRBD2. The sequencing here drew on peripheral blood, taken on day 0 of AZD1222 vaccination. The TCR was taken from an adult in good health. The CDR3 DNA is TGCGCCAGCAGCTTCCCGACTAGCGGGAGGGCCGGCGAGCAGTACTTC. Translated: CASSFPTSGRAGEQYF.